This T cell receptor (beta chain) was recovered during a study of T cell responses to AZD1222 COVID-19 vaccine. Sequenced by immunoSEQ multiplex PCR; TCRdb stores in-frame clones only, minus some. Of some 130,000 clones listed, approximately 85% are singletons. Study results and caveats: Donors were largely white British and mainly female; clonal diversity was possibly underestimated.

On this clone: Its specificity is unknown. Other DNA sequences within the sample encode an identical CDR3.

CDR3 length: 14 amino acids. V was pared by 0 bases and J by 4 bases, with 8 bases between. CDR1 is SGHRS, CDR2 YFSETQ, per germline. The sample in question was peripheral blood, obtained on day 0 of AZD1222 vaccination. The chain carries TRBV5-1 and TRBJ1-5; the D gene is possibly TRBD1 (5 bases). The TCR originated in an adult in good health. The CDR3 is CASSLEGRNQPQHF. As DNA, the CDR3 is TGCGCCAGCAGCTTGGAGGGGAGGAATCAGCCCCAGCATTTT.